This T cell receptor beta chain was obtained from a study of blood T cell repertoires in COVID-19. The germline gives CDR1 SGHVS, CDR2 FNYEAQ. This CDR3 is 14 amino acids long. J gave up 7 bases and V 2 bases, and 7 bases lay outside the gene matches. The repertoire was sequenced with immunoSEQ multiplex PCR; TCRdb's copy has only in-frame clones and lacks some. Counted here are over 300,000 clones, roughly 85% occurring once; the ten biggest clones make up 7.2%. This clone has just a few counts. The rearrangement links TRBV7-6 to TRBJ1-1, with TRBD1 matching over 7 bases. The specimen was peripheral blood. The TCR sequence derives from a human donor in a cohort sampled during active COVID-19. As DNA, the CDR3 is TGTGCCAGCAGCTTATTGATAGGGGGCGGTGAAGCTTTCTTT. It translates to CASSLLIGGGEAFF.